The subject of this entry is one TCR beta chain. Its matching antigen is unknown. The sample originates from a study of shared clonotypes between healthy human individuals. Study outcomes and limitations: Sorted-subset samples were not fully sequenced, rarefaction indicated.

Terminally differentiated effector memory CD45RA+ cells were excluded from the naive CD8 cells, which were CD45RO-negative and positively selected for CCR7. The data were produced by immunoSEQ multiplex PCR, yet TCRdb's version contains in-frame clones alone and is incomplete. The sample contains roughly 2,000,000 clones, about 93% of which appear only once. This receptor was identified in a man younger than 35 in good health. Some clones in this sample may be carry-over from other donors' samples. The sample consisted of naive CD8+ T cells from PBMCs.

CDR3 region: CASSPLAGDSYNEQFF. In nucleotides, the CDR3 is TGTGCCAGCAGCCCTTTAGCGGGGGACTCCTACAATGAGCAGTTCTTC. The chain joins TRBV7-6 to TRBJ2-1; 9 nucleotides line up with TRBD2. The CDR3 is 16 amino acids. Germline loops: CDR1 SGHVS, CDR2 FNYEAQ. V was pared by 5 bases and J by 0 bases, with 5 bases of the junction left unmatched.